This TCR beta chain derives from a study of blood T cell repertoires in COVID-19. As for the study in general: Researchers got acute and convalescent COVID-19 samples from the United States, Italy and Spain. In each case, the material was cDNA or gDNA derived from T cells, B-cell-depleted T cells, or PBMCs.

Study processing details: The authors estimated nucleated cell counts from reference gene primer amplification. Measured with immunoSEQ multiplex PCR; TCRdb has only the in-frame clones, and not every one. V and J calls and clone size are copied from that table; D and trimming were computed from the DNA. The sample gives about 120,000 clones, 70% to 90% of which show up once; 4% to 5.5% is in the top ten. CDR3 size: 13 residues. The junction had 3 bases not matched to a gene; V was cut back by 3 bases and J by 2 bases. Germline V gene sequence: CDR1 DFQATT, CDR2 SNEGSKA (reference sequence). Sequencing used peripheral blood. The rearrangement uses TRBV20-1 and TRBJ1-2, with TRBD1 matching 7 bases. This TCR was sampled from a man aged 40-49 years with acute or convalescent COVID-19. The CDR3 sequence is CSASQTGNYGYTF. In DNA, the CDR3 is TGCAGTGCTAGTCAGACAGGGAACTATGGCTACACCTTC.